The 15 T cell receptor beta chains below were found in one sample sequenced in a study of shared clonotypes between healthy human individuals. Profiled with immunoSEQ multiplex PCR; TCRdb holds only in-frame clones, not every one. The sample has about 710,000 clones, around 70% seen once. The specimen sequenced was memory CD4+ T cells sorted from blood. The sample's subset: CD45RA-negative fraction. Receptors were obtained from a woman in her thirties in good health.

The gene calls are TRBV28 and TRBJ2-7; D is uncertain. V shed 6 bases and J shed 7 bases, with 19 bases lying between them. CDR3 length: 14 amino acids. Looked up from germline, CDR1 is MDHEN and CDR2 is SYDVKM. The chain's CDR3 is CASSPGPTLVEQYF. In DNA, the CDR3 is TGTGCCAGCAGCCCCGGGCCTACCCTGGTGGAGCAGTACTTC.

With respect to this clone: This CDR3 is also generated by other DNA sequences in the sample. The chain is built from TRBV5-1 and TRBJ2-3; the D gene is possibly TRBD1 (5 bases). Trimming pared 3 bases from V and 3 bases from J, leaving 17 bases between. The germline V gene encodes CDR1 SGHRS and CDR2 YFSETQ. The CDR3 sequence is 16 residues long. The CDR3 here is CASSWGQGAVTDTQYF. DNA for the CDR3: TGCGCCAGCAGCTGGGGCCAGGGCGCGGTAACAGATACGCAGTATTTT.

This clone has only one observation. The genes are TRBV29-1 and TRBJ1-2; the D gene is possibly TRBD1 (5 bases). V lost 7 bases to trimming and J lost 1 base, with 13 bases between them. The germline gives CDR1 SQVTM, CDR2 ANQGSEA. There are 13 residues in the CDR3. CDR3 in amino acids: CSAIRDRNYGYTF. Written as DNA, the CDR3 is TGCAGCGCAATCCGGGACCGTAACTATGGCTACACCTTC. The full variable domain, in which reference TRBV29-1 and TRBJ1-2 provide the parts outside the CDR3, is SAVISQKPSRDICQRGTSLTIQCQVDSQVTMMFWYRQQPGQSLTLIATANQGSEATYESGFVIDKFPISRPNLTFSTLTVSNMSPEDSSIYLCSAIRDRNYGYTFGSGTRLTVV.

The chain joins TRBV4-1 to TRBJ1-5; 11 positions match TRBD1. V trimming: 0 bases; J trimming: 4 bases; junction bases outside the gene matches: 5. This CDR3 region has 17 residues. Germline CDR1 MGHRA, CDR2 YSYEKL. The CDR3 sequence: CASSQEGRDRGNQPQHF. CDR3 nucleotide sequence: TGCGCCAGCAGCCAAGAAGGGCGGGACAGGGGGAATCAGCCCCAGCATTTT.

This clone has a handful of counts. The CDR3 loop is CASSEMTGVNTDTQYF. The CDR3 DNA is TGTGCCAGCAGTGAGATGACAGGGGTCAACACAGATACGCAGTATTTT. The rearrangement links TRBV2 to TRBJ2-3; 8 bases agree with TRBD1. Germline values: CDR1 SNHLY, CDR2 FYNNEI. V shed 3 bases and J 2 bases; nucleotides not matched to a gene: 7. The CDR3 contains 16 residues.

The rearrangement links TRBV6-6 to TRBJ2-3, with D maybe TRBD2 (6 bases). Trimming removed 6 bases at V and 5 bases at J, with 15 bases between. The CDR3 has 14 residues. CDR1 is MNHNY, CDR2 SVGAGI, per germline (reference sequence). The CDR3, as DNA: TGTGCCAGCAGCCCCCGGGACTTGGGAGATACGCAGTATTTT. Amino acids: CASSPRDLGDTQYF.

The chain recombines TRBV4-2 with TRBJ1-2, with unresolved D. The V gene's germline CDR1 is LGHNA and CDR2 YNFKEQ. Trimming took 0 bases from V and 3 from J, leaving 11 bases between them. The CDR3 sequence is 15 residues long. CDR3 sequence reads: CASSQDDREYYGYTF. The CDR3 nucleotides read TGTGCCAGCAGCCAAGATGATAGGGAGTACTATGGCTACACCTTC.

This chain joins TRBV7-2 and TRBJ2-5; no definite D call. The V end lost 5 bases, the J end lost 3 bases, and 10 bases lay between the germline ends. CDR1 is SGHTA, CDR2 FQGNSA, per germline. This CDR3 has 13 amino acids. The CDR3 reads CASSRSREETQYF. DNA for the CDR3: TGTGCCAGCAGCCGCAGTCGGGAAGAGACCCAGTACTTC.

V is TRBV30 and J is TRBJ1-3; possible D gene TRBD1, 6 bases. Germline V gene data show CDR1 as GTSNPN and CDR2 as SVGIG (reference sequence). V dropped 4 bases and J dropped 3 bases, with 13 bases sitting between them. There are 14 residues in the CDR3. The CDR3 sequence is CAWNTGRFGNTIYF. CDR3 sequence (DNA): TGTGCCTGGAATACAGGGAGATTTGGAAACACCATATATTTT.

This chain joins TRBV2 and TRBJ1-1; D unclear. Germline V gene lookup returns CDR1 SNHLY and CDR2 FYNNEI. Trimming shortened V by 5 bases and J by 4 bases, and 11 bases separated the two germline ends. The CDR3 covers 13 residues. This CDR3 is CASSPWEATEAFF. CDR3 nucleotide sequence: TGTGCCAGCAGTCCATGGGAGGCCACTGAAGCTTTCTTT.

The chain recombines TRBV7-2 with TRBJ2-7; D could derive from TRBD1 or TRBD2 (5 bases each). The ends were cut back, 0 bases at V and 3 bases at J, with 15 bases in the middle. This CDR3 region has 16 residues. CDR1 and CDR2 (germline): SGHTA, FQGNSA. The CDR3 is CASSLAWGPLLYEQYF. CDR3 in DNA: TGTGCCAGCAGCTTAGCGTGGGGACCCCTCCTCTACGAGCAGTACTTC.

The rearrangement joins TRBV7-6 to TRBJ2-1; 9 nucleotides match TRBD2. The CDR3 spans 15 residues. Germline assignment: CDR1 SGHVS and CDR2 FNYEAQ. J gave up 7 bases and V 5 bases, and 9 bases lay outside the gene matches. The DNA for the CDR3 is TGTGCCAGCAGCCGCGTAGCGGGAGCTGTGAATGAGCAGTTCTTC. Translated, it gives CASSRVAGAVNEQFF.

This chain connects TRBV5-5 to TRBJ2-1; TRBD1 aligns across 7 bases. Germline V lookup: CDR1 SGHKS, CDR2 YYEKEE (reference sequence). J gave up 5 bases and V 4 bases, and 6 bases lay outside the gene matches. The CDR3 consists of 14 residues. CDR3 nucleotides: TGTGCCAGCAGCCCGACAGGGTGGGACAATGAGCAGTTCTTC. Translation gives CASSPTGWDNEQFF.

This clone has a handful of counts. This chain links TRBV18 with TRBJ2-2, with D uncertain. The CDR3 consists of 17 residues. Trimming shortened V by 2 bases and J by 1 base, and 14 bases separated the two germline ends. Germline values: CDR1 KGHSH, CDR2 LQKENI. DNA for the CDR3: TGTGCCAGCTCACCATCCCCCTTGGCAGGGAACACCGGGGAGCTGTTTTTT. Translating it yields CASSPSPLAGNTGELFF.

This clone was counted once. The chain uses TRBV5-6 and TRBJ1-1; D gene uncertain. CDR3 length: 14 amino acids. Germline CDR1 reads SGHDT; CDR2 reads YYEEEE. V was clipped by 4 bases and J by 3 bases, with 13 bases between them. CDR3 nucleotide sequence: TGTGCCAGCAGCAGAGCTACTAGATACACTGAAGCTTTCTTT. This sequence encodes CASSRATRYTEAFF. Variable domain in full (rest from reference TRBV5-6 and TRBJ1-1): DAGVTQSPTHLIKTRGQQVTLRCSPKSGHDTVSWYQQALGQGPQFIFQYYEEEERQRGNFPDRFSGHQFPNYSSELNVNALLLGDSALYLCASSRATRYTEAFFGQGTRLTVV.